This TCR beta chain was recorded in a study of blood T cells in healthy people across ages. About the research overall: When template switching was applied, about one barcoded beta molecule was captured per two T cells. Notes on the study in general: Donors of long life had a larger count of naive CD4+ cells and greater diversity than aged donors.

The CDR3 extends over 16 amino acids. With V trimmed by 5 bases and J by 3 bases, 8 bases remained unmatched. In germline, CDR1 is SGHTS, CDR2 YDEGEE. Using a J-beta primer mix together with a sample-barcoded 5' primer, a second PCR was run for 7 to 11 cycles. The template-switch adaptor was a 5' adaptor with 12 random nucleotides. It tagged each cDNA molecule. TCRdb ran MiXCR on the 5' RACE reads and lists one entry per CDR3 protein. Counted here are about 720,000 distinct CDR3 sequences, 22% occurring once; the ten biggest clones make up about 20%. On this clonotype: Its antigen remains unidentified.

There were at least 5 micrograms of total RNA extracted from every sample. The receptor's source is a man aged 70-80 years in good health. Sequences were obtained from blood. V and J are TRBV5-8 and TRBJ2-3; 11 bases map to TRBD1. The CDR3 DNA follows: TGTGCCAGCAGGGGGAGCGGGACAGGGGGTACAGATACGCAGTATTTT. Protein: CASRGSGTGGTDTQYF. Full variable domain (remainder filled in from reference TRBV5-8 and TRBJ2-3): EAGVTQSPTHLIKTRGQQATLRCSPISGHTSVYWYQQALGLGLQFLLWYDEGEERNRGNFPPRFSGRQFPNYSSELNVNALELEDSALYLCASRGSGTGGTDTQYFGPGTRLTVL.